Presented here are 2 T cell receptor beta chains from one specimen sequenced in a study of blood T cell repertoires in COVID-19. Sequencing used immunoSEQ multiplex PCR; TCRdb keeps in-frame clones, though not all of them. The data show about 180,000 clones, roughly 87% seen once. Specimen: peripheral blood. The receptors were gathered from a woman between 45 and 65 years old with acute or convalescent COVID-19.

V is TRBV5-4 and J is TRBJ1-2, with D maybe TRBD1 (6 bases). The length of the CDR3 is 13 residues. V was shortened by 5 bases and J by 2 bases, with 10 bases between the two germline ends. Germline CDR1 is SGHNT and CDR2 is YYREEE (reference sequence). The CDR3 region is CASRQTGNYGYTF. The CDR3 nucleotides read TGTGCCAGCAGACAAACAGGGAACTATGGCTACACCTTC.

This clone came up a few times. This chain connects TRBV12-3 or TRBV12-4 to TRBJ2-1; 9 bases line up with TRBD2. This CDR3 is 12 amino acids long. J lost 10 bases, V lost 6 bases, and 4 bases had no gene match. The CDR3 loop is CASRPTSGEQFF. The CDR3 DNA is TGTGCCAGCAGGCCTACTAGCGGGGAGCAGTTCTTC.